The T cell receptor beta chain under discussion was sequenced for a study of cytomegalovirus exposure and HLA in healthy donors. Turning to the study itself: In a later analysis, the roughly 110 validation repertoires were reported to have used the same platform as the 550 to 850 first-cohort repertoires.

TCRdb's table, derived via immunoSEQ multiplex PCR, lists solely in-frame clones and lacks some. The sample shows 150,000 to 200,000 clones, about 90% of them seen only once. The CDR3 sequence is 13 residues long. CDR1 and CDR2 (germline): SGHDT, YYEEEE. V trimming: 3 bases; J trimming: 8 bases; junction bases outside the gene matches: 6. Specimen: PBMCs. The chain has TRBV5-6 and TRBJ1-2, with 8 positions matching TRBD1. The sequence was obtained from a woman younger than 35 in good health and CMV-seropositive. This chain's CDR3 is CASSYGQGLGYTF. CDR3 sequence (DNA): TGTGCCAGCAGCTACGGACAGGGCCTAGGCTACACCTTC.